This entry lists 30 T cell receptor beta chains sequenced from one sample in a study of blood T cell repertoires in COVID-19. TCRdb's table, derived via immunoSEQ multiplex PCR, lists solely in-frame clones and lacks some. The sample records about 150,000 clones, over 75% being singletons. Sequencing was done on a sample of peripheral blood. These receptors were collected from a woman in her thirties or forties with acute or convalescent COVID-19.

CDR3 nucleotides: TGCGCCAGCAGCCCGAGGGACAGGACAGCCCCCATGAACACTGAAGCTTTCTTT. Its translation is CASSPRDRTAPMNTEAFF. The gene calls are TRBV5-1 and TRBJ1-1; 8 bases are shared with TRBD1. J lost 0 bases, V lost 4 bases, and 14 bases had no gene match. CDR1 and CDR2 (germline): SGHRS, YFSETQ. This CDR3 is 18 amino acids long.

J is TRBJ1-2 and V is TRBV6-4; D is possibly TRBD1 (6 bases). Trimming left V 3 bases short and J 6 bases short, with 14 bases between. Germline CDR1 and CDR2: MRHNA and SNTAGT. The CDR3 loop spans 14 amino acids. This chain's CDR3 is CASSDSGERDGYTF. CDR3 DNA sequence: TGTGCCAGCAGTGATTCAGGGGAAAGAGATGGCTACACCTTC.

The J gene is TRBJ2-1, the V gene TRBV7-3, with TRBD2 matching over 12 bases. Trimming at V came to 5 bases and at J to 7 bases, leaving 3 bases not matched to a gene. CDR1 is SGHTA, CDR2 FQGTGA, per germline. The CDR3 extends over 14 amino acids. CDR3 in amino acids: CASSRTSGINEQFF. The CDR3 DNA reads TGTGCCAGCAGCCGGACTAGCGGGATAAATGAGCAGTTCTTC. Together with reference TRBV7-3 and TRBJ2-1, the CDR3 gives the full variable domain: GAGVSQTPSNKVTEKGKYVELRCDPISGHTALYWYRQSLGQGPEFLIYFQGTGAADDSGLPNDRFFAVRPEGSVSTLKIQRTERGDSAVYLCASSRTSGINEQFFGPGTRLTVL.

The chain recombines TRBV9 with TRBJ1-5; D gene ambiguous. Germline assignment: CDR1 SGDLS and CDR2 YYNGEE. V lost 0 bases to trimming and J lost 4 bases, with 11 bases between them. The CDR3 spans 15 residues. The DNA for the CDR3 is TGTGCCAGCAGCGTAGGGAGGGAGCGAAATCAGCCCCAGCATTTT. It specifies CASSVGRERNQPQHF.

The chain recombines TRBV28 with TRBJ1-5; D uncertain. Trimming left V 3 bases short and J 0 bases short, with 9 bases between. This CDR3 has 15 residues. The V gene's germline CDR1 is MDHEN and CDR2 SYDVKM. The CDR3 sequence is CASSFGENSNQPQHF. CDR3 in DNA: TGTGCCAGCAGTTTTGGGGAGAATAGCAATCAGCCCCAGCATTTT. Variable domain in full (rest from reference TRBV28 and TRBJ1-5): DVKVTQSSRYLVKRTGEKVFLECVQDMDHENMFWYRQDPGLGLRLIYFSYDVKMKEKGDIPEGYSVSREKKERFSLILESASTNQTSMYLCASSFGENSNQPQHFGDGTRLSIL.

There are a few counts of this clone. The chain employs TRBV11-1 and TRBJ2-7, with 10 positions matching TRBD1. CDR1 and CDR2 from the germline V gene are SGHAT and FQDESV (reference sequence). CDR3 size: 13 residues. The trim removed 6 bases at V and 5 bases at J, leaving 4 bases unmatched. Here the CDR3 DNA reads TGTGCCAGCAGACGTGGGACAGGGGACGAGCAGTACTTC. It translates to CASRRGTGDEQYF.

The chain carries TRBV7-6 and TRBJ2-2; 9 bases fit TRBD2. J gave up 6 bases and V 5 bases, and 16 bases lay outside the gene matches. The CDR3 extends over 18 amino acids. Germline loops: CDR1 SGHVS, CDR2 FNYEAQ. The CDR3 here is CASSPTLAGVPGAGELFF. In DNA form, the CDR3 reads TGTGCCAGCAGCCCTACTTTAGCGGGGGTCCCGGGAGCCGGGGAGCTGTTTTTT.

This clone was detected only a few times. The genes are TRBV30 and TRBJ1-1, with D tentatively TRBD1 (5 bases). CDR3 length equals 15 residues. Deletions cut 3 bases from V and 3 bases from J, with 17 bases between. Germline V gene lookup returns CDR1 GTSNPN and CDR2 SVGIG (reference sequence). In DNA, the CDR3 is TGTGCCTGGAGCGACGACAGATCGTTTGACACTGAAGCTTTCTTT. Protein: CAWSDDRSFDTEAFF.

The V and J genes are TRBV9 and TRBJ2-1; a weak D match, TRBD2 (6 bases). CDR3 size: 15 residues. The germline gives CDR1 SGDLS, CDR2 YYNGEE. The germline V and J ends were trimmed by 4 bases and 4 bases, with 15 bases remaining between them. CDR3 DNA: TGTGCCAGCAGCCAAGACACTAGCAAATACAATGAGCAGTTCTTC. Translated, it gives CASSQDTSKYNEQFF.

This chain links TRBV18 with TRBJ1-2; TRBD1 aligns across 7 bases. Germline V gene lookup returns CDR1 KGHSH and CDR2 LQKENI. There are 16 residues in the CDR3. Trimming cost V 3 bases and J 2 bases; bases outside gene matches: 9. CDR3 amino acids: CASSPRTGQDNYGYTF. The CDR3 nucleotides read TGTGCCAGCTCACCCCGGACCGGACAGGACAACTATGGCTACACCTTC.

This sequence joins TRBV19 and TRBJ2-3; D may be TRBD1 (6 bases). V lost 4 bases and J 8 bases, leaving 13 bases between the germline ends. The V gene's germline CDR1 is LNHDA and CDR2 SQIVND (reference sequence). The length of the CDR3 is 13 residues. CDR3 sequence (DNA): TGTGCCAGTAGTACAACAGGGCAGGCTACGCAGTATTTT. Amino acid sequence: CASSTTGQATQYF.

The chain carries TRBV3-1 (or the pseudogene TRBV3-2) and TRBJ1-1, with D uncertain. The germline V and J ends were trimmed by 10 bases and 1 base, with 19 bases remaining between them. Germline V gene lookup returns CDR1 LGHDT and CDR2 YNNKEL (reference sequence). The CDR3 has 15 residues. The CDR3 DNA reads as TGTGCCACCAATTCCCCAGCGGACGGGAACACTGAAGCTTTCTTT. Its protein product is CATNSPADGNTEAFF.

The V and J genes are TRBV3-1 (or the pseudogene TRBV3-2) and TRBJ2-1; the D gene is possibly TRBD2 (6 bases). Germline CDR1 and CDR2: LGHDT and YNNKEL (reference sequence). Trimming left V 1 base short and J 7 bases short, with 23 bases between. There are 18 residues in the CDR3. The CDR3 loop reads CASSQGNLGGVDLNEQFF. CDR3 in DNA: TGTGCCAGCAGCCAAGGCAACCTCGGGGGAGTAGATTTGAATGAGCAGTTCTTC.

The V gene is TRBV28, the J gene TRBJ2-2; 10 nucleotides agree with TRBD1. Trimming took 8 bases from V and 6 from J; bases not matched to a gene: 12. The length of the CDR3 is 16 residues. Germline V gene lookup returns CDR1 MDHEN and CDR2 SYDVKM. The CDR3 protein is CASSLTWTGGSGELFF. The DNA of the CDR3 is TGTGCCAGCTCCCTTACTTGGACAGGGGGTTCCGGGGAGCTGTTTTTT.

The J gene is TRBJ2-3, the V gene TRBV7-6, with D possibly TRBD1 on 7 matching bases. CDR3 length: 17 residues. Trimming stripped 4 bases from V and 4 bases from J, with 21 bases between. Looked up from germline, CDR1 is SGHVS and CDR2 is FNYEAQ. CDR3 amino acids: CASSSEPGGSFADTQYF. CDR3 in DNA: TGTGCCAGCAGCTCAGAACCAGGGGGGAGTTTTGCAGATACGCAGTATTTT.

Worth noting for this clone: An end of the junction differs from the germline gene, which may be a read error. V gene TRBV7-7 combines with J gene TRBJ2-7; D might be TRBD2 (5 bases). Germline V gene lookup returns CDR1 SSHAT and CDR2 FNYEAQ (reference sequence). The CDR3 sequence is 15 residues long. CDR3 protein: CASSPLLERSYEQYF. Written as DNA, the CDR3 is TGTGCTAGCAGCCCACTACTAGAAAGATCCTACGAGCAGTACTTC.

The chain carries TRBV6-1 and TRBJ2-3; D is ambiguous. Deletions cut 1 base from V and 8 bases from J, with 13 bases between. The CDR3 totals 14 residues. The germline V gene encodes CDR1 MNHNS and CDR2 SASEGT. For the CDR3, the DNA is TGTGCCAGCAGTGAAGGACCGGATCGAGGTACGCAGTATTTT. Amino acids: CASSEGPDRGTQYF.

The chain employs TRBV28 and TRBJ2-3; 7 positions agree with TRBD1. Germline loops: CDR1 MDHEN, CDR2 SYDVKM. This CDR3 comprises 23 residues. J lost 4 bases, V lost 1 base, and 29 bases had no gene match. Here the CDR3 reads CASSLSVFWEDRVLAHLADTQYF. The CDR3 nucleotides read TGTGCCAGCAGTTTATCGGTCTTTTGGGAAGACAGGGTATTGGCACATTTAGCAGATACGCAGTATTTT.

V usage is TRBV6-5 and J usage is TRBJ1-5; D is possibly TRBD1 (5 bases). The V gene lost 7 bases and the J gene lost 6 bases, with 13 bases spanning the gap. Germline CDR1 is MNHEY and CDR2 is SVGAGI. The CDR3 contains 13 residues. Here the CDR3 DNA reads TGTGCCAGCACTCAAAGTAGGGGTCAGCCCCAGCATTTT. It codes for CASTQSRGQPQHF.

The chain carries TRBV29-1 and TRBJ2-3, with a weak D call TRBD1 (6 bases). CDR3 size: 14 residues. The germline V gene has CDR1 SQVTM and CDR2 ANQGSEA. V was pared by 6 bases and J by 6 bases, with 19 bases between. The CDR3 reads CSVGAGARVDTQYF. CDR3 sequence (DNA): TGCAGCGTCGGGGCAGGGGCTAGGGTCGATACGCAGTATTTT.

CDR3 region: CASSLEGTFTGELFF. The DNA for the CDR3 is TGTGCCAGCAGCTTGGAGGGGACTTTCACCGGGGAGCTGTTTTTT. V is TRBV5-4 and J is TRBJ2-2; TRBD2 might be the D (6 bases). V gave up 0 bases and J gave up 4 bases, with 10 bases separating them. This CDR3 contains 15 residues. Per germline, CDR1 SGHNT and CDR2 YYREEE (reference sequence).

The chain carries TRBV7-9 and TRBJ1-3; a weak D match, TRBD1 (5 bases). V lost 1 base and J lost 1, with 11 bases in between. This CDR3 is 16 amino acids long. Germline V gene data show CDR1 as SEHNR and CDR2 as FQNEAQ (reference sequence). The CDR3 loop is CASSLDGTQSGNTIYF. For the CDR3, the DNA is TGTGCCAGCAGCTTAGACGGGACTCAGTCTGGAAACACCATATATTTT.

The gene calls are TRBV30 and TRBJ1-5, with a tentative D call TRBD1 (6 bases). Germline V gene data show CDR1 as GTSNPN and CDR2 as SVGIG (reference sequence). This CDR3 spans 14 amino acids. The ends were cut back, 1 base at V and 7 bases at J, with 14 bases in the middle. The CDR3 coding sequence is TGTGCCTGGAGTGCTGGCAGGGGCCCGCAGCCCCAGCATTTT. It is translated as CAWSAGRGPQPQHF.

J is TRBJ1-6 and V is TRBV28, with 8 bases lining up with TRBD1. The germline CDR1 and CDR2 sequences are MDHEN and SYDVKM. Trimming took 6 bases from V and 0 from J; bases not matched to a gene: 4. There are 16 residues in the CDR3. The CDR3, as DNA: TGTGCCAGCAGACGACAGGGGTACTCCTATAATTCACCCCTCCACTTT. Its translation is CASRRQGYSYNSPLHF.

The chain combines TRBV12-5 with TRBJ2-7, with D tentatively TRBD1 (5 bases). Germline values: CDR1 LGHNT, CDR2 FRNRAP. The length of the CDR3 is 14 residues. Trimming pared 5 bases from V and 5 bases from J, leaving 16 bases between. The CDR3 here is CASGLRVLLHEQYF. The CDR3 DNA reads TGTGCTAGTGGTCTCAGGGTTTTGTTGCACGAGCAGTACTTC.

The J gene is TRBJ2-3, the V gene TRBV9, with a tentative D call TRBD2 (6 bases). From germline, CDR1 is SGDLS and CDR2 YYNGEE. The V gene lost 1 base and the J gene lost 2 bases, with 32 bases spanning the gap. The CDR3 is made up of 22 amino acids. In nucleotides, the CDR3 is TGTGCCAGCAGCGTACGAGAATCGACCCAGGAGGGCCCCAAAAACCCCACAGATACGCAGTATTTT. It is translated as CASSVRESTQEGPKNPTDTQYF.

The chain employs TRBV27 and TRBJ2-1; 7 bases map to TRBD2. The CDR3 runs 16 residues. Germline CDR1 and CDR2: MNHEY and SMNVEV (reference sequence). J lost 8 bases, V lost 6 bases, and 16 bases had no gene match. CDR3 nucleotides: TGTGCCAGCAGCCCCCCCGGGAGACTAGCAAGCCATGAGCAGTTCTTC. Translating it yields CASSPPGRLASHEQFF.

The V call is TRBV9, the J call TRBJ2-3; possibly TRBD1 for D (5 bases). This CDR3 has 16 residues. The V end lost 0 bases, the J end lost 1 base, and 12 bases lay between the germline ends. The germline V gene has CDR1 SGDLS and CDR2 YYNGEE. DNA of the CDR3: TGTGCCAGCAGCGTAGTCGCAGGGTCTCGCACAGATACGCAGTATTTT. Residues: CASSVVAGSRTDTQYF.

The chain is built from TRBV6-2 or TRBV6-3 and TRBJ2-5, with 7 bases aligning to TRBD2. This CDR3 comprises 14 residues. Germline V gene lookup returns CDR1 MNHEY and CDR2 SVGEGT. With V trimmed by 2 bases and J by 5 bases, 5 bases remained unmatched. CDR3 amino acids: CASSYVTSAETQYF. The CDR3, as DNA: TGTGCCAGCAGTTACGTAACTAGCGCGGAGACCCAGTACTTC.

The chain joins TRBV19 to TRBJ2-7, with 8 nucleotides matching TRBD2. This CDR3 spans 18 amino acids. Looked up from germline, CDR1 is LNHDA and CDR2 is SQIVND (reference sequence). V lost 3 bases, J lost 2 bases, and 15 bases stayed unmatched. The CDR3 is CASSIGDGASGLPYEQYF. CDR3 DNA: TGTGCCAGTAGTATTGGTGACGGGGCTAGCGGGCTGCCCTACGAGCAGTACTTC.